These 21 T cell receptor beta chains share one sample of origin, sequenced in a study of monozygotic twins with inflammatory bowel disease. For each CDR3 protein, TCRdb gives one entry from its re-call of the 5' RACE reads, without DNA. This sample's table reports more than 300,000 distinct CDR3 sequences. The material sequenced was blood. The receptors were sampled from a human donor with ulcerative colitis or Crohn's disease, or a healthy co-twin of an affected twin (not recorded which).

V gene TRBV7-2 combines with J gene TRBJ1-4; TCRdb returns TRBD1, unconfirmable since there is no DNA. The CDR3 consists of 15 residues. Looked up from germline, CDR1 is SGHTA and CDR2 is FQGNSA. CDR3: CASSLMGQGYEKLFF.

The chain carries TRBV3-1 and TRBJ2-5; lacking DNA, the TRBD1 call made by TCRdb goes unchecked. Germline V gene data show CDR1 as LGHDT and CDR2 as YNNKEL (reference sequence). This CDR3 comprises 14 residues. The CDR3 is CASSSRKGIWTQYF.

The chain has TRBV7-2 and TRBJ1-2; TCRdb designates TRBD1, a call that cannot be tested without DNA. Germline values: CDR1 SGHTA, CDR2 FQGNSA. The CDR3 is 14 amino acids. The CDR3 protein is CASRQGGASGPYTF.

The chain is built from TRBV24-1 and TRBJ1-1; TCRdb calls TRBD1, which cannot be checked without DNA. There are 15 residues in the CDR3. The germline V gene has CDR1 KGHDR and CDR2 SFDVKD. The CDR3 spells CATSDGQGEFSEAFF.

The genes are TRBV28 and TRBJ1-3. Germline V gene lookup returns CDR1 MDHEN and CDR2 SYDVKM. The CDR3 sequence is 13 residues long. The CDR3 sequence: CASRLPNGNTIYF.

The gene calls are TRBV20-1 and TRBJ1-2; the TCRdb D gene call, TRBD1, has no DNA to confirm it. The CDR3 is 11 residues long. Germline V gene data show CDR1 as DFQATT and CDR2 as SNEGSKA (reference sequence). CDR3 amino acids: CSATGNYGYTF.

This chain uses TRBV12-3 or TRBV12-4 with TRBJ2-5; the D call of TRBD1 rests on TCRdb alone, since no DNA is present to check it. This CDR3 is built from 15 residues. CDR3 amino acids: CASSDQGTPSETQYF.

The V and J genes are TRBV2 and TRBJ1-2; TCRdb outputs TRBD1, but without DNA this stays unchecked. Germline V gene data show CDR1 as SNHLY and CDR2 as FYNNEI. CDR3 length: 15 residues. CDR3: CASSGQGQGLRGYTF. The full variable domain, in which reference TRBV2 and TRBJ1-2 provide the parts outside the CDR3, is EPEVTQTPSHQVTQMGQEVILRCVPISNHLYFYWYRQILGQKVEFLVSFYNNEISEKSEIFDDQFSVERPDGSNFTLKIRSTKLEDSAMYFCASSGQGQGLRGYTFGSGTRLTVV.

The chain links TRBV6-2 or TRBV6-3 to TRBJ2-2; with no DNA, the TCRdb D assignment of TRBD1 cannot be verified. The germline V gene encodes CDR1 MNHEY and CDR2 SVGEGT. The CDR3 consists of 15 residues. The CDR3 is CASSYSQGMAGELFF.

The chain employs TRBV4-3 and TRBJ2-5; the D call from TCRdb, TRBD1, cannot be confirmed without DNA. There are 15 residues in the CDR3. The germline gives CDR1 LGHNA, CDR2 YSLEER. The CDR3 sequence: CASSQDRASLETQYF.

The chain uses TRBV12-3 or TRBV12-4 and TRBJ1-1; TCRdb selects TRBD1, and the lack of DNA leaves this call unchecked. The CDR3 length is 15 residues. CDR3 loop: CASSTTGQPNGGAFF.

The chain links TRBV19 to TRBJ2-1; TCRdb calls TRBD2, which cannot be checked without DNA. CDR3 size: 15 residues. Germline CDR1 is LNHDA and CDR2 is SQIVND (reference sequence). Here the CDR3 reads CASNPSGGANNEQFF.

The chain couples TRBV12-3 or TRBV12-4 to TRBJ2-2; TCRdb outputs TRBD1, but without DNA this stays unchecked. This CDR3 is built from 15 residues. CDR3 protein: CASSRRTGVTGELFF.

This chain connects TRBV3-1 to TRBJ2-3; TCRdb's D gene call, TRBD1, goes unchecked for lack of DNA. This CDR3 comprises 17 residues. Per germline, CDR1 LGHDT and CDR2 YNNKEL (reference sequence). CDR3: CASSQSGQPRGTDTQYF.

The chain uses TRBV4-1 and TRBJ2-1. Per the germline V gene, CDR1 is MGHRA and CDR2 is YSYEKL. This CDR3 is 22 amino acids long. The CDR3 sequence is CASSQVGFEKDGATADYNEQFF.

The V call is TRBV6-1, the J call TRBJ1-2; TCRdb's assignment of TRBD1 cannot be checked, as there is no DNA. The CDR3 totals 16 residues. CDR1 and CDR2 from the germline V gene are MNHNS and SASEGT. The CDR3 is CASSEAHRQFNYGYTF.

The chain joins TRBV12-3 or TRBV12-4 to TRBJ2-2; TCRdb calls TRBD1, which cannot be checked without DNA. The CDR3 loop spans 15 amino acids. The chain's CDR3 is CASRGGITNTGELFF.

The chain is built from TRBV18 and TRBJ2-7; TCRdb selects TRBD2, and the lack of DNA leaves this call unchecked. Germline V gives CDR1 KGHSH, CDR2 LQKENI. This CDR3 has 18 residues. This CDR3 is CASSPLFHGGEGAYEQYF.

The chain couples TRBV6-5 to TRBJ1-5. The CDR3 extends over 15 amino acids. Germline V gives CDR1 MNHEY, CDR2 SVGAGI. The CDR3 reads CASSSHSDSNQPQHF.

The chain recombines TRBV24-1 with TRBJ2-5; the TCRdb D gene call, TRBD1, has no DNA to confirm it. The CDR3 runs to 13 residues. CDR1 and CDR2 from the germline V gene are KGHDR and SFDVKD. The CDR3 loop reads CATSDTGTETQYF.

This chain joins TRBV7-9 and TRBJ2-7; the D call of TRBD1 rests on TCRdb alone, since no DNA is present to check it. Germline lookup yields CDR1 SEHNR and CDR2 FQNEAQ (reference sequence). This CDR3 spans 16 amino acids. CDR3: CASSIRGEQGLHEQYF.